This T cell receptor (beta chain) was sequenced for a study of CXCR3-negative and CXCR3-positive naive CD8 T cells (dated by TCRdb to about 2019). Background on the whole study: In total, some 130 million TRB reads were obtained, corresponding to roughly 1.5 +/- 0.3 million reads per library. For the TRBV-TRBJ cluster analysis, the naive subsets came from 5 donors, while the memory cells came from 3 donors. Data from about 12 donors, pooled across two independent experiments, went into the diversity and physicochemical repertoire analyses. General study outcomes and caveats: TRBV-TRBJ usage was similar between naive CXCR3-negative and CXCR3-positive cells from the same donor, while memory cells showed distinct patterns. Freshly isolated PBMCs were used for most assays because CXCR3 expression went down partially after cryopreservation. Because surface CD5, which has been linked to self-reactivity in mice, was comparable between naive subsets, TCR interaction strength was also inferred from TRB CDR3 physicochemical properties. Comparably high repertoire diversity was found in both naive subsets, whereas much lower repertoire diversity was found in memory CD8+ T cells. TRB CDR3s from CXCR3-positive naive cells showed higher hydrophobicity (lower Kidera factor 4), lower energy, and higher strength and volume indices than CXCR3-negative naive cells.

Each CD8+ T cell subset was flow-sorted in triplicate, with over 250,000 cells per subset placed directly into RLT lysis buffer. To exclude memory contaminants, naive CD8+ T cells were stringently defined as CD45RO-CCR7+CD27+CD95-. Peripheral blood mononuclear cells were isolated from buffy coats using standard density gradient centrifugation. A FACSAria III was used to flow-sort naive CD8+ T cells into CXCR3-negative and CXCR3-positive populations. Total RNA was extracted from sorted cells using an RNeasy Mini Kit. As regards this clonotype: The target of this receptor is not known.

The run used a NextSeq 550. The Human TCR Profiling Kit (MiLaboratory) was used to prepare UMI-labeled 5' RACE TRB cDNA libraries. cDNA synthesis used the entire amount of extracted RNA, and PCR amplification then used the entire amount of cDNA produced. Libraries were prepared in parallel with an identical number of PCR cycles. The original methods were these. With a minimum of two reads required per UMI, MIGEC and MiXCR pulled out about 50,000 +/- 10,000 unique UMI-labeled TRB cDNA molecules from each library. On average, each library contained approximately 40,000 +/- 10,000 functional in-frame TRB CDR3 nucleotide clonotypes without stop codons. After downsampling to 5000 UMI-labeled TRB molecules per sample, diversity metrics, including normalized Shannon-Wiener and Chao1, were computed in VDJtools. Clonotype-size-weighted physicochemical properties of the central five CDR3 residues (interaction energy, strength, volume and Kidera factor 4) were computed in VDJtools. After TCRdb reprocessed the reads, each CDR3 protein sequence was kept as one row, without DNA. The V and J calls shown here were made by TCRdb, not taken from the authors' results. The data table for this sample lists roughly 40,000 distinct CDR3 sequences. The ten largest clones add up to 1.6% of the sample.

From cysteine to phenylalanine, the CDR3 is 15 amino acids long. Only the protein is available. CDR1 and CDR2 were assigned from the germline V gene as SGHAT and FQNNGV. Sequences were obtained from naive CXCR3- CD8+ T cells from blood. This sample's cell subset or site label indicates: CD45RO-CCR7+CD27+CD95- naive CD8+ T cells lacking CXCR3 (TNR3-). This chain is built from TRBV11-2 and TRBJ2-2; TCRdb reports TRBD2, a call that lacks DNA to check it against. This clonotype was obtained from a human donor in good health. Some clones in this sample may be carry-over from other donors' samples. This receptor carries the CDR3 CASSFGAGGAGELFF.